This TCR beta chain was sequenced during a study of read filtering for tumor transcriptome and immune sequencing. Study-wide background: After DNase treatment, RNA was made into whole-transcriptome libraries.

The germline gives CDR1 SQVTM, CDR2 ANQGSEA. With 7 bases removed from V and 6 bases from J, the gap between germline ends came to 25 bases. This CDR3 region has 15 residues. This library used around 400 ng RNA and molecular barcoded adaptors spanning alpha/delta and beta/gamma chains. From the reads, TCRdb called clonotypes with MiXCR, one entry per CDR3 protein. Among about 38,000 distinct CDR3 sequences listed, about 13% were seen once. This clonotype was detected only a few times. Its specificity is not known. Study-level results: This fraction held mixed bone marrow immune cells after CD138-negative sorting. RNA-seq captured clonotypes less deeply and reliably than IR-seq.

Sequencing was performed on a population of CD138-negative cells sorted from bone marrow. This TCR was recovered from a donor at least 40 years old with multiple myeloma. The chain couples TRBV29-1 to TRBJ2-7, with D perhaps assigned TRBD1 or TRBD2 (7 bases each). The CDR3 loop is CSAKEGRGRRSEQYF. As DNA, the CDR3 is TGCAGCGCCAAAGAGGGGAGGGGGCGTCGCTCCGAGCAGTACTTC.